The clone carrying this T cell receptor (beta chain) was observed many times. Its target is unknown. This CDR3 comprises 16 residues. The germline V gene has CDR1 SNHLY and CDR2 FYNNEI. Deletions cut 6 bases from V and 7 bases from J, with 21 bases between. CDR3 regions of TCR beta were amplified from RNA transcripts. HTBI primers were employed in first-round RT-PCR, then a second-round multiplex PCR followed. Each CDR3 protein is one row after TCRdb ran MiXCR on the multiplex PCR reads. This table holds 450,000 to 600,000 distinct CDR3 sequences, about 40% found once. The source of the sample is a study of Graves' ophthalmopathy and Graves' hyperthyroidism. Overall study results and limits: Blood also contained most of the expanded thyroid clonotypes above 0.001 frequency.

V gene TRBV2 combines with J gene TRBJ1-4; the D gene is possibly TRBD1 (5 bases). The sequencing input was peripheral blood or thyroid tissue (not recorded which). The sequence was collected from an adult man with Graves' hyperthyroidism. The DNA for the CDR3 is TGTGCCAGCAGCTCTGAAGCCGGGGGATTGGGTGAAAAACTGTTTTTT. Translated: CASSSEAGGLGEKLFF.